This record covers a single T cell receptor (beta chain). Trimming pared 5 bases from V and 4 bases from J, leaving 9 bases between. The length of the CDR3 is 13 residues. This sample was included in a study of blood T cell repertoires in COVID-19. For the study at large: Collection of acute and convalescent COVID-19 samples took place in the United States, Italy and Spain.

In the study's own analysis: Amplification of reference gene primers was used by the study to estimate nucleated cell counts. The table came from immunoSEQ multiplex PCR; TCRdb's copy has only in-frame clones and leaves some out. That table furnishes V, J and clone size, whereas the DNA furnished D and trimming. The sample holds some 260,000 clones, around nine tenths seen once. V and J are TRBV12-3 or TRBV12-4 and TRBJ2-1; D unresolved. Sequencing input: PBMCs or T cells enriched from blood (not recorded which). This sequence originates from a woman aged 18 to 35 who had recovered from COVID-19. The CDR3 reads CASSPGSYNEQFF. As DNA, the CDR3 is TGTGCCAGCAGTCCGGGTTCATACAATGAGCAGTTCTTC.